The entry below describes one T cell receptor (beta chain). No antigen is known for it. The data stem from a study of T cell repertoires in cytomegalovirus infection. Study in general: CMV infection plus the matching HLA type was flagged by public TCR beta signatures.

The trim removed 0 bases at V and 6 bases at J, leaving 3 bases unmatched. The CDR3 sequence is 15 residues long. The germline CDR1 and CDR2 sequences are SGHNT and YYREEE (reference sequence). TCRdb recomputed calls from the reads with MiXCR, one row per CDR3 protein. The sample consists of roughly 860,000 distinct CDR3 sequences, around a third of them appearing once. The sample here was cultured CD8+ T cells from PBMCs, taken from culture after CMV antigen stimulation. J is TRBJ2-1 and V is TRBV5-4, with 10 bases matching TRBD2. The sequence was collected from a human donor in good health (CMV status not recorded). Some clones in this sample may be carry-over from other donors' samples. CDR3 residues: CASSLVTSGLNEQFF. CDR3 nucleotides: TGTGCCAGCAGCTTGGTGACTAGCGGGCTCAATGAGCAGTTCTTC.